One sample yielded the 16 T cell receptor beta chains listed below, sequenced in a study of shared clonotypes between healthy human individuals (TCRdb year 2020). Library preparation used the immunoSEQ multiplex PCR assay. Imported from immuneACCESS, the table was reduced by TCRdb to in-frame sequences with V and J called. These copies leave out some clones; in studies compared against another copy, an unresolved V gene accounts for under half, and the cause of the remainder is not known. This sample holds millions of clones; roughly 94% were observed only once. The top ten clones comprise 0.1% to 0.15% of the sample. Sequenced sample: naive CD4+ T cells sorted from blood. The cell subset or site tag for this specimen amounts to: CD45RA+ positively selected. These receptors came from a man between 18 and 29 years old in good health.

This chain uses TRBV10-3 with TRBJ1-1, with 9 bases fitting TRBD1. From germline, CDR1 is ENHRY and CDR2 SYGVKD. The CDR3 spans 15 residues. Losses at the gene ends were 6 bases for V and 1 base for J; bases not matched to a gene: 6. CDR3 sequence: CAIRRAGQGNTEAFF. CDR3 DNA: TGTGCCATCAGGAGGGCGGGACAGGGGAACACTGAAGCTTTCTTT.

The V gene is TRBV6-1, the J gene TRBJ2-2, with D unresolved. Trimming removed 4 bases at V and 0 bases at J, with 18 bases between. There are 18 residues in the CDR3. Germline CDR1 reads MNHNS; CDR2 reads SASEGT. The CDR3, as DNA: TGTGCCAGCAGTGTTATGGCCGGTACAGACTCGAACACCGGGGAGCTGTTTTTT. It specifies CASSVMAGTDSNTGELFF.

This chain links TRBV6-5 with TRBJ1-1; 7 bases match TRBD1. The germline V gene has CDR1 MNHEY and CDR2 SVGAGI. There are 16 residues in the CDR3. With V trimmed by 3 bases and J by 4 bases, 11 bases remained unmatched. The CDR3 nucleotides read TGTGCCAGCAGTTATTCCCCGCGGGCAGGGGGCACTGAAGCTTTCTTT. This codes for CASSYSPRAGGTEAFF.

The chain has TRBV6-6 and TRBJ1-6; 7 bases agree with TRBD1. Germline trimming cut 5 bases from V and 5 bases from J; bases unmatched to any gene: 3. Germline V gene data show CDR1 as MNHNY and CDR2 as SVGAGI (reference sequence). The CDR3 runs to 14 residues. DNA for the CDR3: TGTGCCAGCAGTCGGACAGGCGATAATTCACCCCTCCACTTT. It encodes CASSRTGDNSPLHF.

The chain uses TRBV5-1 and TRBJ2-3, with 9 nucleotides matching TRBD2. Unmatched junction bases numbered 4, after V lost 0 bases and J lost 5 bases. The germline CDR1 and CDR2 sequences are SGHRS and YFSETQ. The CDR3 is 15 residues long. The CDR3 sequence: CASSLVAGGQDTQYF. CDR3 DNA: TGCGCCAGCAGCTTGGTTGCGGGGGGGCAAGATACGCAGTATTTT.

The chain couples TRBV6-4 to TRBJ2-7, with D perhaps TRBD1 (6 bases). The germline V gene has CDR1 MRHNA and CDR2 SNTAGT. V was clipped by 6 bases and J by 5 bases, with 20 bases between them. CDR3 size: 15 residues. DNA of the CDR3: TGTGCCAGCAGCGGACGGGACACATTTGTCCACGAGCAGTACTTC. Translation gives CASSGRDTFVHEQYF.

The gene calls are TRBV7-8 and TRBJ1-1, with 9 bases that match TRBD1. Trimming took 6 bases from V and 1 from J; bases not matched to a gene: 3. This CDR3 contains 14 residues. Germline CDR1 and CDR2: SGHVS and FQNEAQ. The CDR3 DNA reads as TGTGCCAGCAGACAGGACAGGGGGAACACTGAAGCTTTCTTT. Its protein product is CASRQDRGNTEAFF.

For this clone: The sample contains more than one DNA sequence encoding this CDR3. The chain joins TRBV18 to TRBJ2-6, with D unresolved. This CDR3 region has 14 residues. V was trimmed by 2 bases and J by 2 bases, leaving 4 bases between them. Germline V lookup: CDR1 KGHSH, CDR2 LQKENI. The DNA for the CDR3 is TGTGCCAGCTCACCAGGAACTGGGGCCAACGTCCTGACTTTC. It codes for CASSPGTGANVLTF. Full variable domain (remainder filled in from reference TRBV18 and TRBJ2-6): NAGVMQNPRHLVRRRGQEARLRCSPMKGHSHVYWYRQLPEEGLKFMVYLQKENIIDESGMPKERFSAEFPKEGPSILRIQQVVRGDSAAYFCASSPGTGANVLTFGAGSRLTVL.

V usage is TRBV2 and J usage is TRBJ1-4; no reliable D call. The germline CDR1 and CDR2 sequences are SNHLY and FYNNEI. The CDR3 totals 13 residues. Trimming pared 8 bases from V and 8 bases from J, leaving 15 bases between. The CDR3 coding sequence is TGTGCCAGCGGCGCCGGTTTAGGGGAAAAACTGTTTTTT. Its translation is CASGAGLGEKLFF.

This chain joins TRBV5-1 and TRBJ2-3; a possible D gene is TRBD1 (6 bases). CDR1 and CDR2 (germline): SGHRS, YFSETQ. Trimming pared 4 bases from V and 0 bases from J, leaving 15 bases between. CDR3 length equals 16 residues. This chain's CDR3 is CASSTGTPTSTDTQYF. CDR3 nucleotides: TGCGCCAGCAGCACCGGGACACCTACTAGCACAGATACGCAGTATTTT.

The chain joins TRBV7-2 to TRBJ1-6; TRBD1 matches at 12 bases. The CDR3 is 15 residues long. J lost 9 bases, V lost 5 bases, and 5 bases had no gene match. The germline CDR1 and CDR2 sequences are SGHTA and FQGNSA. The CDR3 bases are TGTGCCAGCAGCACTCCGGGACAGGGGGCTTCACCCCTCCACTTT. Translating gives CASSTPGQGASPLHF.

Of note for this clone: This CDR3 is also generated by other DNA sequences in the sample. The chain employs TRBV5-1 and TRBJ1-2; D is undetermined. The CDR3 runs 14 residues. Between the trimmed V and J ends, which lost 0 bases and 4 bases, there was a span of 10 bases. The germline V gene encodes CDR1 SGHRS and CDR2 YFSETQ. The CDR3 DNA reads TGCGCCAGCAGCTTGGGATCAGGTACCTATGGCTACACCTTC. Translation: CASSLGSGTYGYTF.

The J gene is TRBJ2-7, the V gene TRBV19, with TRBD1 identical over 9 bases. Germline V gene data show CDR1 as LNHDA and CDR2 as SQIVND (reference sequence). Trimming removed 5 bases from V and 8 bases from J; junction bases left unmatched: 13. The CDR3 totals 15 residues. In DNA, the CDR3 is TGTGCCAGTAGTCCGACATCTGGACAGGGGCTTAAGCAGTACTTC. This codes for CASSPTSGQGLKQYF.

The chain is built from TRBV5-1 and TRBJ2-3; 7 bases are a match to TRBD2. Trimming cost V 10 bases and J 0 bases; bases outside gene matches: 11. CDR1 and CDR2 (germline): SGHRS, YFSETQ. The CDR3 is 15 amino acids. DNA of the CDR3: TGCGCCGGAGCCAGGGAGGGGAGTAGCACAGATACGCAGTATTTT. Amino acid sequence: CAGAREGSSTDTQYF.

Regarding this clone: Possible read error: a much larger clone is one base away. The identical CDR3 is also encoded by other nucleotide sequences in the sample. The rearrangement uses TRBV7-9 and TRBJ1-1; D not certain. V lost 2 bases and J lost 1, with 5 bases in between. The germline V gene has CDR1 SEHNR and CDR2 FQNEAQ (reference sequence). CDR3 length: 13 residues. The CDR3, as DNA: TGTGCCAGCAGCTTACTAGGGAACACTGAAGCTTTCTTT. Its protein is CASSLLGNTEAFF.

V gene TRBV5-1 combines with J gene TRBJ1-6; D may be TRBD1 (5 bases). V lost 5 bases, J lost 6 bases, and 15 bases lay in between. Germline V gene sequence: CDR1 SGHRS, CDR2 YFSETQ. The CDR3 runs 15 residues. CDR3 in DNA: TGCGCCAGCAGGGGAGGGGAGGACGGTAATTCACCCCTCCACTTT. Its protein is CASRGGEDGNSPLHF.